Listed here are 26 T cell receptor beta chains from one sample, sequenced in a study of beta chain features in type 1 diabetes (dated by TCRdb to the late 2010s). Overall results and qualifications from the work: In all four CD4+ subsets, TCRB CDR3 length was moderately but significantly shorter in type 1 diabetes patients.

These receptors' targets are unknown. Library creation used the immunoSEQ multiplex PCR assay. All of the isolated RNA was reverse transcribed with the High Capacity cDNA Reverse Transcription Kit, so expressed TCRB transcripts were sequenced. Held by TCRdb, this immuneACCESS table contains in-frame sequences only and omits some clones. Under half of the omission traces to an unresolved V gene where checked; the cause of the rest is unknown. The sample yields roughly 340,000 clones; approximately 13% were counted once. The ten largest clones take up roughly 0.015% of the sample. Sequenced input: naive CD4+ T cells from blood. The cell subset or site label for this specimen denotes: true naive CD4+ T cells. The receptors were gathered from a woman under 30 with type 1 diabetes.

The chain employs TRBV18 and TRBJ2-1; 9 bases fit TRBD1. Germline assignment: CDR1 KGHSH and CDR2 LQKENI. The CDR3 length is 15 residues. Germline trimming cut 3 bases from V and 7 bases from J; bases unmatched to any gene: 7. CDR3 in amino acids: CASSPAGQGRNEQFF. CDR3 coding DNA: TGTGCCAGCTCACCGGCGGGACAGGGTAGGAATGAGCAGTTCTTC. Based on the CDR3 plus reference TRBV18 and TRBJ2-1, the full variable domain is NAGVMQNPRHLVRRRGQEARLRCSPMKGHSHVYWYRQLPEEGLKFMVYLQKENIIDESGMPKERFSAEFPKEGPSILRIQQVVRGDSAAYFCASSPAGQGRNEQFFGPGTRLTVL.

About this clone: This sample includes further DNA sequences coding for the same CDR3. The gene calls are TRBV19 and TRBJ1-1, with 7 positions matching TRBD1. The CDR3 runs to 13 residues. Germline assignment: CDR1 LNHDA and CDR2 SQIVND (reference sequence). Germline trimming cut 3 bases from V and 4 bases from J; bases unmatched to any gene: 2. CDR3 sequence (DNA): TGTGCCAGTAGTATCAACAGGGGCACTGAAGCTTTCTTT. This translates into CASSINRGTEAFF.

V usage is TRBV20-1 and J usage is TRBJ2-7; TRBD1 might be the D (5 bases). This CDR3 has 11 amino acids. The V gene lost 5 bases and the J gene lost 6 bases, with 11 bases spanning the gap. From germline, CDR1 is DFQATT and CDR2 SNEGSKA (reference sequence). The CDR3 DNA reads TGCAGTGCTGGGGCGCTGAGCGAGCAGTACTTC. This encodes CSAGALSEQYF.

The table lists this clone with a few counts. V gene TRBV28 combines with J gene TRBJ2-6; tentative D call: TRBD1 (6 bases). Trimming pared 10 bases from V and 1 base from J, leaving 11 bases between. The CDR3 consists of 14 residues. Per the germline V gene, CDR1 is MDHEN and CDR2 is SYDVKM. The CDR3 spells CATSQGSGANVLTF. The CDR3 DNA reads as TGTGCCACTTCTCAGGGGTCTGGGGCCAACGTCCTGACTTTC.

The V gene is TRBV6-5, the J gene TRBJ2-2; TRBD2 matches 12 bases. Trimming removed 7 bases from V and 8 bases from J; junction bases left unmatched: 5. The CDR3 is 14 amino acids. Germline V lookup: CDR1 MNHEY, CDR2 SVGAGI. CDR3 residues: CASTGLAGRGELFF. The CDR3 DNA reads TGTGCCAGCACCGGACTAGCGGGACGGGGGGAGCTGTTTTTT.

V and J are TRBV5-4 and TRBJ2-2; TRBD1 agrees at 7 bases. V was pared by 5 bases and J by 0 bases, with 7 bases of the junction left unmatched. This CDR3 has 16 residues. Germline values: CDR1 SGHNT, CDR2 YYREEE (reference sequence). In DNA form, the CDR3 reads TGTGCCAGCAGTCCCAGGGGGATCGCGAACACCGGGGAGCTGTTTTTT. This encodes CASSPRGIANTGELFF.

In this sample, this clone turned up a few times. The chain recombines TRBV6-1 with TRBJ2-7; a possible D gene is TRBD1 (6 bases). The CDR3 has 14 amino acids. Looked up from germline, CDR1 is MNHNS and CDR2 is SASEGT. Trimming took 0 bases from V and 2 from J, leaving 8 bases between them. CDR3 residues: CASSEAWGPYEQYV. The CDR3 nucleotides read TGTGCCAGCAGTGAAGCTTGGGGGCCCTACGAGCAGTACGTC.

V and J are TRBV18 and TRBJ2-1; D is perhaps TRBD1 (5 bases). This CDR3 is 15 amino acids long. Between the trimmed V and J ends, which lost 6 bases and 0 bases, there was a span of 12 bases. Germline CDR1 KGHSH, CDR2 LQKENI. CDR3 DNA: TGTGCCAGCTCCCTTGGGGCGAGCTCCTACAATGAGCAGTTCTTC. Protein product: CASSLGASSYNEQFF.

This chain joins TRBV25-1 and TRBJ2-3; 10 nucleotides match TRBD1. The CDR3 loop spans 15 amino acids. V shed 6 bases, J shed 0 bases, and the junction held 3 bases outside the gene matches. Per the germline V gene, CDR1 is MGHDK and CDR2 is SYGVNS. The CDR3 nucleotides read TGTGCCAGCAGCTCGGGACAGGGGAGCACAGATACGCAGTATTTT. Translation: CASSSGQGSTDTQYF.

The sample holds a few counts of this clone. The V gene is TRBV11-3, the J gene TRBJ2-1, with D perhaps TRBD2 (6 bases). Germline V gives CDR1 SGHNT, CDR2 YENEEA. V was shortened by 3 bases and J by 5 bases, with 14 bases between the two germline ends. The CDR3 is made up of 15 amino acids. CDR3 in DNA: TGTGCCAGCAGCTTCGGGTCTAGCGTGCACAATGAGCAGTTCTTC. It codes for CASSFGSSVHNEQFF.

The CDR3 is CASSGDRADTQYF. DNA for the CDR3: TGTGCCAGCAGCGGGGACAGGGCGGATACGCAGTATTTT. The chain couples TRBV7-2 to TRBJ2-3; 9 bases are a match to TRBD1. Per the germline V gene, CDR1 is SGHTA and CDR2 is FQGNSA. The V gene end was trimmed by 5 bases and the J gene end by 6 bases; junction bases not matched to a gene: 3. The CDR3 is 13 amino acids.

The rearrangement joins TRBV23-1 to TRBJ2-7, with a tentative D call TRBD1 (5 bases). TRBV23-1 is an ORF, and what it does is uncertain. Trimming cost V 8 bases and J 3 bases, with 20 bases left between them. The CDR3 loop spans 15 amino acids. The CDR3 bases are TGCGCCAGCGTTGGGCCCCCAGGGCGGAGCTACGAGCAGTACGTC. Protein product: CASVGPPGRSYEQYV.

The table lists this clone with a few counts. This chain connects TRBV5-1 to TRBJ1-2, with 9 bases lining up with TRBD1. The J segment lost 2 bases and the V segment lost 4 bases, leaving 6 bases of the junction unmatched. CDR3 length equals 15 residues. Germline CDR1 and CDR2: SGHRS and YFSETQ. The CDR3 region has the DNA TGCGCCAGCAGCCCACTCGGACAGGGGAACTATGGCTACACCTTC. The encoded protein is CASSPLGQGNYGYTF.

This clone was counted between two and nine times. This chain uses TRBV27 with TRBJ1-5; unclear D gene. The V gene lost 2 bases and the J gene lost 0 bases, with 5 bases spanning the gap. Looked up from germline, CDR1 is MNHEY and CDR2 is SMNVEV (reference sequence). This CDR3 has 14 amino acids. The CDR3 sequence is CASSLKYSNQPQHF. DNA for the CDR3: TGTGCCAGCAGTTTAAAATATAGCAATCAGCCCCAGCATTTT.

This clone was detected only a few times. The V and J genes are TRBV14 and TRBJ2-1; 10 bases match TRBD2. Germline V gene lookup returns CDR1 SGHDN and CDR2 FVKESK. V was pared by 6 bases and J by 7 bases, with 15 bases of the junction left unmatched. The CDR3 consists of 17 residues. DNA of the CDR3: TGTGCCAGCAGAAGGGGACGGGTGACTAGCGGGTTGAATGAGCAGTTCTTC. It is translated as CASRRGRVTSGLNEQFF.

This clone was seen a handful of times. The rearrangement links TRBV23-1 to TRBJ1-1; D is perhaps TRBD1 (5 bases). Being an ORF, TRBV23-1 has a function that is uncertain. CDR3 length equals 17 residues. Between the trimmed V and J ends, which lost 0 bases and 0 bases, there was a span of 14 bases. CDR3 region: CASSQSKGPSMNTEAFF. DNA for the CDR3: TGCGCCAGCAGTCAATCAAAGGGGCCATCTATGAACACTGAAGCTTTCTTT.

The chain's CDR3 is CAISESSQANNEQFF. The CDR3 bases are TGTGCCATCAGTGAGTCGAGCCAAGCCAACAATGAGCAGTTCTTC. The chain links TRBV10-3 to TRBJ2-1, with D unresolved. This CDR3 is built from 15 residues. Trimming took 0 bases from V and 5 from J, leaving 11 bases between them. CDR1 is ENHRY, CDR2 SYGVKD, per germline.

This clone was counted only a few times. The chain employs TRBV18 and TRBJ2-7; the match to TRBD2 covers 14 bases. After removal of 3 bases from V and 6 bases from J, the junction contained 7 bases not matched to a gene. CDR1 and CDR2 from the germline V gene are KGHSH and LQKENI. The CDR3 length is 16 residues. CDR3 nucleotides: TGTGCCAGCTCACCCGGGACTAGCGGGAGCCGCAGCGAGCAGTACGTC. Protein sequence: CASSPGTSGSRSEQYV.

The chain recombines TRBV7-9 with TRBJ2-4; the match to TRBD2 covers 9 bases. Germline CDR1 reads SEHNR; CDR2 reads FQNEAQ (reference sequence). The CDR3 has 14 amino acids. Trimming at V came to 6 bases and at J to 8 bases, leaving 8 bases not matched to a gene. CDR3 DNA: TGTGCCAGCAGACCTAGAGCGGGAGGAGACATTCAGTACTTC. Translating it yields CASRPRAGGDIQYF.

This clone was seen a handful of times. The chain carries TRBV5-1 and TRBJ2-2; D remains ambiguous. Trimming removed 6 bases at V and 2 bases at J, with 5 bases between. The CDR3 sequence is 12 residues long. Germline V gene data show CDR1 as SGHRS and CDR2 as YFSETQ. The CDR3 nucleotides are TGCGCCAGCAACATAAACACCGGGGAGCTGTTTTTT. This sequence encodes CASNINTGELFF.

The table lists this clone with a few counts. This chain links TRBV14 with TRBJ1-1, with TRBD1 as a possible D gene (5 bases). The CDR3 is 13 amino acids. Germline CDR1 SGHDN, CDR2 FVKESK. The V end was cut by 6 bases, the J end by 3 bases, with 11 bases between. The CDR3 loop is CASRGRVYTEAFF. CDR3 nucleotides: TGTGCCAGCAGGGGCAGGGTTTACACTGAAGCTTTCTTT.

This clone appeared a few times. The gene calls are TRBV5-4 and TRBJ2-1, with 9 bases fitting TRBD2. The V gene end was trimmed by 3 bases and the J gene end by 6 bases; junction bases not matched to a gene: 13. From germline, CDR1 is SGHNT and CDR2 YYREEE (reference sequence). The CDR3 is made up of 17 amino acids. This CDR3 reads CASSSGLAGVGANEQFF. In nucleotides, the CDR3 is TGTGCCAGCAGCTCAGGCTTAGCGGGAGTAGGGGCCAATGAGCAGTTCTTC.

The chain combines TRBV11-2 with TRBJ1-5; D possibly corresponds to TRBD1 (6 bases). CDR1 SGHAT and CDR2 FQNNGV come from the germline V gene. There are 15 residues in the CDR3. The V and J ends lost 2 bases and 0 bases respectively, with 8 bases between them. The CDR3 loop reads CASSLQGNSNQPQHF. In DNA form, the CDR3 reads TGTGCCAGCAGCTTACAGGGGAATAGCAATCAGCCCCAGCATTTT. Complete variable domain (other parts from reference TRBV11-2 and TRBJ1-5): EAGVAQSPRYKIIEKRQSVAFWCNPISGHATLYWYQQILGQGPKLLIQFQNNGVVDDSQLPKDRFSAERLKGVDSTLKIQPAKLEDSAVYLCASSLQGNSNQPQHFGDGTRLSIL.

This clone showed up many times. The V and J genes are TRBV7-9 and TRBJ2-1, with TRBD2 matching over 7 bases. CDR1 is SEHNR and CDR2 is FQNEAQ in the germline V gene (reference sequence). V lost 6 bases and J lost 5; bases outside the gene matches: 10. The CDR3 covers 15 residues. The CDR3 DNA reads TGTGCCAGCAGGATTCTAGCGGCAGCGGACAATGAGCAGTTCTTC. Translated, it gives CASRILAAADNEQFF.

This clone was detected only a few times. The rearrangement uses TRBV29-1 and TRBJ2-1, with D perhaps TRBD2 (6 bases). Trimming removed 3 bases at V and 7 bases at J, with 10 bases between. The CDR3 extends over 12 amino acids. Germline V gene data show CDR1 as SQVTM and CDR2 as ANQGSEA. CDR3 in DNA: TGCAGCGTTGAGGAGGGGTGGAATGAGCAGTTCTTC. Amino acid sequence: CSVEEGWNEQFF.

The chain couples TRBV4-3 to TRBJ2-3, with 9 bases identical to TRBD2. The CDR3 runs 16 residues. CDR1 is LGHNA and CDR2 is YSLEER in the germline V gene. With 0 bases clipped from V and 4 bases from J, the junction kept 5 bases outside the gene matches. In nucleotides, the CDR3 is TGCGCCAGCAGCCAAGAGGTGCGGGGGGGCGCAGATACGCAGTATTTT. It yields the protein CASSQEVRGGADTQYF.